Shown below are 4 T cell receptor beta chains from a single sample sequenced in a study of IL-17A CD8 T cells in psoriatic arthritis synovium. Magnetically isolated CD3+ T cells were stimulated roughly 1.6 hours with PMA and ionomycin. Psoriatic arthritis patients had synovial fluid drawn from joints that were actively inflamed. Measured with immunoSEQ multiplex PCR; TCRdb has only the in-frame clones, and not every one. The sample lists approximately 2,300 clones; less than 75% were seen once. The material sequenced was IFN-gamma+ CD8+ T cells from synovial fluid. Described subset: IL-17A-IFNgamma+ memory CD8+ (Tc1) cells. The source is a human donor with psoriatic arthritis.

This clone was observed once. The chain combines TRBV11-3 with TRBJ2-5; 7 nucleotides match TRBD1. The J call may be incorrect, as the DNA end agrees better with TRBJ2-7. The germline gives CDR1 SGHNT, CDR2 YENEEA. This CDR3 region has 17 residues. The CDR3 loop is CASSLDPPTGIYYEQYF. CDR3 in DNA: TGTGCCAGCAGCTTAGACCCCCCGACAGGGATATACTACGAGCAGTACTTC.

V is TRBV5-4 and J is TRBJ2-7; the match to TRBD2 covers 8 bases. Germline CDR1 and CDR2: SGHNT and YYREEE (reference sequence). The ends lost 4 bases at V and 5 bases at J; junction bases unmatched: 2. The CDR3 consists of 12 residues. In nucleotides, the CDR3 is TGTGCCAGCAGCAGCGGGAGCCACGAGCAGTACTTC. Amino acids: CASSSGSHEQYF.

This clone was picked up one time. The V and J genes are TRBV7-8 and TRBJ2-3; 8 nucleotides align to TRBD2. Per the germline V gene, CDR1 is SGHVS and CDR2 is FQNEAQ. This CDR3 region has 16 residues. Trimming cost V 3 bases and J 3 bases; bases outside gene matches: 8. CDR3 residues: CASSLGGGPMTDTQYF. The CDR3 DNA reads as TGTGCCAGCAGCTTGGGCGGGGGGCCCATGACAGATACGCAGTATTTT.

The V and J genes are TRBV7-6 and TRBJ1-3; 8 nucleotides match TRBD1. The CDR3 covers 17 residues. With V trimmed by 3 bases and J by 1 base, 8 bases remained unmatched. Germline values: CDR1 SGHVS, CDR2 FNYEAQ. The CDR3 region is CASSFRPQGASGNTIYF. The CDR3 DNA follows: TGTGCCAGCAGCTTCAGACCCCAGGGGGCGTCTGGAAACACCATATATTTT.